This TCR beta chain was captured in a study of long-term antiretroviral therapy in people with HIV (dated by TCRdb to the early 2020s). For the study in its entirety: The earliest samples were collected about a decade before the 2015 WHO recommendation for immediate ART, when ART was typically delayed until CD4 counts fell. Test extractions of a monoclonal T-cell line alongside about 35 polyclonal samples showed no cross-contamination during QIAcube processing. A retrospective serial study tested whether ART initiation and durable HIV suppression were associated with changes in peripheral blood TRB repertoire composition and diversity. Among the 30 to 35 participants with HIV, ten to eleven were female. A total of around 190 cryopreserved PBMC samples came from 25 to 35 adults with confirmed HIV infection and were collected serially over a mean of roughly six years (range 1-12). The paper's findings and limits, for the study overall: The repertoire was dominated across all time points by expanded TRB clones identified before ART initiation, although this dominance was seen to fluctuate and to decrease in many PLHIV after ART. Compared with controls, HIV repertoires had narrower CDR3 length ranges, and the network structure pointed to an antigen-experienced repertoire that shifted only slightly toward naive after ART. Because PBMC availability was limited, only the TCR beta chain was sequenced, with no alpha chain pairing. Starting ART was linked to a significant rise in TRB diversity, yet even with long-term ART the diversity remained significantly lower than in transplant donor controls. Inferences about post-ART repertoire changes were limited because no data were available on ART adherence, viral resistance or therapy changes. Because pre-ART samples had limited cell numbers, profiling was done on unsorted PBMC rather than on sorted CD4+ and CD8+ T cells. The samples were dated from about 2003 to 2018, and the ART regimens that were used may be less effective than current ART regimens.

The immunoSEQ hsTCRB v3.0 assay was used at survey level resolution for TRB variable region sequencing. The targeted TRB sequencing depth was roughly 40,000-50,000 T-cell genomes per sample. An Illumina MiSeq with a v3 150-cycle kit was used to sequence the pooled TRB libraries. On the authors' methods: Repertoire analysis ran in R within a reproducible Nextflow workflow covering QC, data transformation and analysis. LymphoSeq2, an R package for AIRR-Seq data exploration, was used to implement custom analyses. Several samples yielding fewer than 5000 total TRB sequences were excluded, leaving about 190 analyzed HIV repertoires. Among the 170 to 200 retained HIV repertoires, about 57 were collected before ART initiation and some 130 were collected after ART initiation. Repertoires were downsampled to 5000 TRB nucleotide sequences, with summary statistics averaged over 100 downsampling iterations. The analysis kept only TRB sequences whose CDR3 regions were at least seven amino acids long. A Shannon entropy-derived clonality score and the Gini coefficient were used to measure diversity. In the repertoire networks, any two of the top 5000 CDR3 amino acid sequences were connected whenever the two sequences differed by an edit distance of one. For TRB CDR3 amino acid sequences, antigen specificity groups and MHC restriction were predicted with GLIPH2. CDR3 amino acid sequences were matched against VDJdb and McPAS-TCR to flag known CMV, EBV, HIV or tissue antigen associations. Pre-ART, post-ART and control groups were compared with Wilcoxon signed-rank tests and Holm-Bonferroni correction. TCRdb took this table from immuneACCESS and kept in-frame rearrangements with V and J called. Such tables lack part of the clones; where checked against another copy, unresolved V genes explain under half of the gap, and the rest is unexplained. Clone size and the V and J calls come from that table; the DNA yielded D and trimming. The sample yields about 22,000 clones; more than 70% were counted once. 6.4% of the sample goes to the ten largest clones.

From a lookup of the germline V gene, CDR1 and CDR2 are SNHLY and FYNNEI. V gives up 1 base and J gives up 1 base, and the segment between their germline ends measures 7 bases. From the cysteine through the phenylalanine, the CDR3 covers 14 amino acids. The CDR3 DNA has 42 bases and is translated from base 1. The count of this clone is one. Its antigen remains undetermined. No much larger clone is present one base from it, and per-base qualities are unavailable. To be included, a participant needed at least one PBMC sample from before ART initiation plus at least two post-ART samples. Every participant with HIV received treatment in the United States of America. Before DNA extraction, cryopreserved samples of roughly 1-10 million PBMC were thawed and washed. At the time of the earliest PBMC sample for each participant with HIV, ages ranged from about 23 to 60 years. PBMC samples were contributed by each participant from 1-4 timepoints before ART initiation and 2-8 timepoints after ART initiation, with a median of 7 samples. Serial HIV viral load, CD4+ T-cell count, ART history and demographic data were obtained for every participant. A Qiagen kit on a QIAcube was used to extract genomic DNA from unsorted PBMC, with samples processed in batches of 12.

The chain is made from TRBV2 and TRBJ1-1; tentative D gene TRBD1, with 5 bases matching. The clonotype was recovered from a man in his sixties with HIV. Sample: unsorted PBMCs, taken 0.6 years after starting antiretroviral therapy. The CDR3 loop reads CASSEGQGNTEAFF. The DNA sequence is as follows: TGTGCCAGCAGTGAAGGGCAGGGGAACACTGAAGCTTTCTTT.